These T cell receptor beta chains were read from a single sample in a study of blood T cell repertoires in COVID-19. Some clones are missing from TCRdb's copy, which holds only in-frame ones; the method was immunoSEQ multiplex PCR. The table includes about 99,000 clones, approximately 90% detected once. Sequencing was done on a sample of peripheral blood. Receptors were obtained from a man aged 45-65 years in a cohort sampled during active COVID-19. The CDR3 runs from the conserved cysteine through the conserved F or W. The order of the fields is D gene, V gene, J gene, clone size, CDR3 protein, CDR3 DNA. D genes are given only for firm matches. For some rows the clone size is stated as once, few or many, or as a class when expanded; others skip it.

D: -; V: TRBV11-2; J: TRBJ2-1; size: -; CDR3: CASSLEYGGQYNEQFF; DNA: TGTGCCAGCAGCTTAGAATACGGGGGGCAATACAATGAGCAGTTCTTC
D: -; V: TRBV28; J: TRBJ1-2; size: -; CDR3: CASSLTGTREDQYGYTF; DNA: TGTGCCAGCAGTTTAACCGGGACAAGGGAAGACCAATATGGCTACACCTTC
D: TRBD2; V: TRBV6-4; J: TRBJ2-1; size: -; CDR3: CASSEEAGDYNEQFF; DNA: TGTGCCAGCAGTGAGGAAGCGGGGGACTACAATGAGCAGTTCTTC
D: TRBD2; V: TRBV3-1/TRBV3-2; J: TRBJ2-3; size: -; CDR3: CASSLTSGGIRPDTQYF; DNA: TGTGCCAGCAGCCTGACGAGCGGGGGTATTAGGCCAGATACGCAGTATTTT
D: TRBD2; V: TRBV5-6; J: TRBJ2-1; size: -; CDR3: CASSLDLAGGTNEQFF; DNA: TGTGCCAGCAGCTTGGACCTAGCGGGGGGGACCAATGAGCAGTTCTTC
D: -; V: TRBV9; J: TRBJ2-2; size: -; CDR3: CASSLGTISGELFF; DNA: TGTGCCAGCAGCTTGGGGACAATTTCCGGGGAGCTGTTTTTT
D: -; V: TRBV5-1; J: TRBJ2-5; size: -; CDR3: CASSLGGSQETQYF; DNA: TGCGCCAGCAGCTTGGGAGGCAGCCAAGAGACCCAGTACTTC
D: TRBD1; V: TRBV18; J: TRBJ2-1; size: -; CDR3: CASSTGTGVGEQFF; DNA: TGTGCCAGCTCCACCGGGACAGGGGTCGGTGAGCAGTTCTTC
D: -; V: TRBV11-2; J: TRBJ2-3; size: -; CDR3: CASSLWAAGTGGTDTQYF; DNA: TGTGCCAGCAGCTTATGGGCCGCGGGAACAGGGGGCACAGATACGCAGTATTTT
D: -; V: TRBV10-2; J: TRBJ2-3; size: -; CDR3: CASRLGTDTQYF; DNA: TGCGCCAGCAGACTGGGCACAGATACGCAGTATTTT
D: TRBD2; V: TRBV25-1; J: TRBJ2-3; size: -; CDR3: CASSDSLTAGFTDTQYF; DNA: TGTGCCAGCAGTGACAGTTTGACAGCGGGGTTCACAGATACGCAGTATTTT
D: TRBD2; V: TRBV2; J: TRBJ2-1; size: -; CDR3: CASSIQKRGGNEQFF; DNA: TGTGCCAGCAGTATACAGAAGCGGGGCGGCAATGAGCAGTTCTTC
D: TRBD1; V: TRBV13; J: TRBJ2-5; size: -; CDR3: CASSLGQGVETQYF; DNA: TGTGCCAGCAGCTTGGGACAGGGGGTAGAGACCCAGTACTTC
D: TRBD2; V: TRBV3-1/TRBV3-2; J: TRBJ2-7; size: -; CDR3: CASSQAASGTYEQYF; DNA: TGTGCCAGCAGCCAAGCAGCTAGCGGAACCTACGAGCAGTACTTC
D: TRBD2; V: TRBV9; J: TRBJ2-5; size: -; CDR3: CASSVGGGGGQETQYF; DNA: TGTGCCAGCAGCGTCGGCGGGGGGGGAGGACAAGAGACCCAGTACTTC
D: TRBD1; V: TRBV6-6; J: TRBJ1-2; size: -; CDR3: CASSPTGVANYGYTF; DNA: TGTGCCAGCAGTCCGACAGGGGTCGCCAACTATGGCTACACCTTC
D: TRBD2; V: TRBV6-5; J: TRBJ2-1; size: -; CDR3: CASRTSGYNEQFF; DNA: TGTGCCAGCAGGACTAGCGGGTACAATGAGCAGTTCTTC
D: TRBD1; V: TRBV6-4; J: TRBJ2-2; size: -; CDR3: CASSPDRTNTGELFF; DNA: TGTGCCAGCAGTCCGGACAGGACGAACACCGGGGAGCTGTTTTTT
D: -; V: TRBV2; J: TRBJ1-1; size: -; CDR3: CASTQGMNTEAFF; DNA: TGTGCCAGCACGCAGGGGATGAACACTGAAGCTTTCTTT
D: TRBD1; V: TRBV7-2; J: TRBJ2-1; size: -; CDR3: CASSVRAGGEQFF; DNA: TGTGCCAGCAGCGTCCGGGCAGGGGGAGAGCAGTTCTTC
D: -; V: TRBV6-1; J: TRBJ1-1; size: -; CDR3: CASSETVVNTEAFF; DNA: TGTGCCAGCAGTGAAACGGTGGTGAACACTGAAGCTTTCTTT
D: TRBD2; V: TRBV5-1; J: TRBJ2-3; size: -; CDR3: CASSWGRGGTDTQYF; DNA: TGCGCCAGCAGCTGGGGGCGGGGGGGCACAGATACGCAGTATTTT
D: -; V: TRBV6-4; J: TRBJ2-2; size: -; CDR3: CASGGTENTGELFF; DNA: TGTGCCAGCGGCGGGACAGAGAACACCGGGGAGCTGTTTTTT
D: -; V: TRBV21-1; J: TRBJ2-7; size: -; CDR3: CASSKGQGQRRPYSYEQYF; DNA: TGTGCCAGCAGCAAAGGGCAAGGACAGAGGAGACCTTACTCCTACGAGCAGTACTTC
D: -; V: TRBV14; J: TRBJ1-1; size: -; CDR3: CASSRNMNTEAFF; DNA: TGTGCCAGCAGCCGAAACATGAACACTGAAGCTTTCTTT
D: TRBD1; V: TRBV11-2; J: TRBJ1-1; size: -; CDR3: CASSFTGAMNTEAFF; DNA: TGTGCCAGCAGCTTCACAGGGGCCATGAACACTGAAGCTTTCTTT
D: -; V: TRBV2; J: TRBJ2-1; size: -; CDR3: CASSESGRRKQFF; DNA: TGTGCCAGCAGTGAGAGCGGACGGAGGAAGCAGTTCTTC
D: -; V: TRBV29-1; J: TRBJ2-3; size: once; CDR3: CSVRRGNADTQYF; DNA: TGCAGCGTTAGAAGGGGGAACGCGGATACGCAGTATTTT
D: -; V: TRBV10-3; J: TRBJ2-5; size: -; CDR3: CAIRGDGEETQYF; DNA: TGTGCCATCAGGGGCGACGGGGAAGAGACCCAGTACTTC
D: -; V: TRBV6-2/TRBV6-3; J: TRBJ1-2; size: -; CDR3: CASSYDRGWSDYGYTF; DNA: TGTGCCAGCAGTTACGACCGGGGGTGGTCCGACTATGGCTACACCTTC
D: TRBD1; V: TRBV5-6; J: TRBJ1-5; size: -; CDR3: CASSSTFQGDQPQHF; DNA: TGTGCCAGCAGCTCCACTTTCCAGGGGGATCAGCCCCAGCATTTT
D: -; V: TRBV19; J: TRBJ1-3; size: few; CDR3: CASSPGQTGNTIYF; DNA: TGTGCCAGTAGTCCAGGACAGACTGGAAACACCATATATTTT
D: TRBD2; V: TRBV29-1; J: TRBJ2-5; size: -; CDR3: CSVGTGGLETQYF; DNA: TGCAGCGTCGGGACGGGGGGGCTGGAGACCCAGTACTTC
D: -; V: TRBV10-3; J: TRBJ1-6; size: -; CDR3: CAISQEGNDNSPLHF; DNA: TGTGCCATCAGTCAGGAGGGGAACGATAATTCACCCCTCCACTTT
D: TRBD2; V: TRBV10-2; J: TRBJ2-5; size: -; CDR3: CASKQAGGRETQYF; DNA: TGCGCCAGCAAACAGGCGGGGGGCCGGGAGACCCAGTACTTC
D: -; V: TRBV18; J: TRBJ1-5; size: -; CDR3: CASSGGPYQPQHF; DNA: TGTGCCAGCTCAGGGGGCCCGTACCAGCCCCAGCATTTT
D: TRBD1; V: TRBV6-5; J: TRBJ2-7; size: once; CDR3: CASRGTGGSEQYF; DNA: TGTGCCAGCAGGGGGACAGGGGGCAGCGAGCAGTACTTC
D: TRBD1; V: TRBV13; J: TRBJ1-5; size: -; CDR3: CASSSNRGRDQPQHF; DNA: TGTGCCAGCAGCTCTAACAGGGGTCGGGATCAGCCCCAGCATTTT
D: TRBD2; V: TRBV6-6; J: TRBJ2-7; size: -; CDR3: CASTFPGGTYEQYF; DNA: TGTGCCAGCACCTTCCCCGGGGGGACCTACGAGCAGTACTTC
D: TRBD2; V: TRBV11-3; J: TRBJ2-3; size: -; CDR3: CASSPEGSGAKDTQYF; DNA: TGTGCCAGCAGCCCCGAGGGGAGCGGGGCTAAAGATACGCAGTATTTT
D: TRBD1; V: TRBV24-1; J: TRBJ2-1; size: -; CDR3: CATSPGQSSYNEQFF; DNA: TGTGCCACCAGCCCGGGACAGAGCTCCTACAATGAGCAGTTCTTC